These 16 T cell receptor beta chains were all obtained from the same sample, sequenced in a study of T-cell memory formation after mild COVID-19. TCRdb fed the 5' RACE reads into MiXCR, producing one record per CDR3 protein. The table has over 120,000 distinct CDR3 sequences, 15% to 20% seen once; the top ten hold under 2.5%. Material: PBMCs or a T cell subset sorted from them (not recorded which). Source of these receptors: an adult woman who had mild COVID-19 (a few samples of this study predate the infection). Cell type and time point are not known.

V gene TRBV3-1 combines with J gene TRBJ1-1; D is ambiguous. Germline loops: CDR1 LGHDT, CDR2 YNNKEL (reference sequence). With 0 bases removed from V and 1 base from J, the gap between germline ends came to 9 bases. The CDR3 runs 15 residues. CDR3: CASSQEVGRNTEAFF. The CDR3 DNA is TGTGCCAGCAGCCAAGAGGTCGGGAGGAACACTGAAGCTTTCTTT. The entire variable domain, with the rest obtained from reference TRBV3-1 and TRBJ1-1, is as follows: DTAVSQTPKYLVTQMGNDKSIKCEQNLGHDTMYWYKQDSKKFLKIMFSYNNKELIINETVPNRFSPKSPDKAHLNLHINSLELGDSAVYFCASSQEVGRNTEAFFGQGTRLTVV.

The gene calls are TRBV5-6 and TRBJ2-3, with D unclear. Trimming took 1 base from V and 6 from J, leaving 9 bases between them. The germline gives CDR1 SGHDT, CDR2 YYEEEE. This CDR3 is built from 13 residues. The CDR3 sequence: CASSLSALDTQYF. The DNA of the CDR3 is TGTGCCAGCAGCTTGTCCGCCCTTGATACGCAGTATTTT.

This clonotype was seen at least ten times. The CDR3 nucleotides are TGCGCCAGCAGCTTGGACAGGACTTATGGCTACACCTTC. Residues: CASSLDRTYGYTF. The chain uses TRBV5-1 and TRBJ1-2; D may be TRBD1 (5 bases). Germline V gene sequence: CDR1 SGHRS, CDR2 YFSETQ. Trimming took 0 bases from V and 5 from J, leaving 8 bases between them. CDR3 length: 13 amino acids.

This clonotype was detected a few times. The chain joins TRBV19 to TRBJ2-5, with D tentatively TRBD2 (6 bases). The V end lost 3 bases, the J end lost 2 bases, and 13 bases lay between the germline ends. The length of the CDR3 is 15 residues. Germline loops: CDR1 LNHDA, CDR2 SQIVND (reference sequence). The CDR3 sequence is CASSIIRGAQETQYF. The CDR3 DNA reads as TGTGCCAGTAGTATCATCCGCGGGGCTCAAGAGACCCAGTACTTC.

The gene calls are TRBV10-3 and TRBJ2-1, with D perhaps matching TRBD1 or TRBD2 (5 bases each). The V gene's germline CDR1 is ENHRY and CDR2 SYGVKD. The CDR3 is 16 residues long. V lost 0 bases, J lost 6 bases, and 15 bases lay in between. The CDR3 region is CAISESAGKGSNEQFF. The CDR3 DNA reads as TGTGCCATCAGTGAGTCGGCAGGGAAAGGGAGCAATGAGCAGTTCTTC.

This clonotype has more than one count but fewer than ten. The CDR3 protein is CASSGGQGRYEQYF. CDR3 DNA: TGTGCCAGCAGCGGAGGACAGGGGAGATACGAGCAGTACTTC. The chain joins TRBV11-1 to TRBJ2-7; 9 bases fit TRBD1. Trimming removed 5 bases from V and 4 bases from J; junction bases left unmatched: 6. Germline V gene data show CDR1 as SGHAT and CDR2 as FQDESV (reference sequence). CDR3 length equals 14 residues. The full variable domain, with the rest looked up from reference TRBV11-1 and TRBJ2-7, is EAEVAQSPRYKITEKSQAVAFWCDPISGHATLYWYRQILGQGPELLVQFQDESVVDDSQLPKDRFSAERLKGVDSTLKIQPAELGDSAMYLCASSGGQGRYEQYFGPGTRLTVT.

The chain couples TRBV6-5 to TRBJ2-2, with D perhaps TRBD1 (6 bases). V lost 8 bases, J lost 3 bases, and 16 bases lay in between. The CDR3 sequence is 15 residues long. Germline CDR1 and CDR2: MNHEY and SVGAGI. The CDR3 protein is CASRSTGLHTGELFF. The DNA for the CDR3 is TGTGCCAGCCGATCGACAGGTCTGCACACCGGGGAGCTGTTTTTT.

V gene TRBV6-6 combines with J gene TRBJ2-1; a possible D gene is TRBD2 (6 bases). Germline V gene lookup returns CDR1 MNHNY and CDR2 SVGAGI (reference sequence). The CDR3 is 15 amino acids. Trimming removed 2 bases at V and 5 bases at J, with 13 bases between. This chain's CDR3 is CASSYGSGNDNEQFF. The CDR3 coding sequence is TGTGCCAGCAGTTACGGTAGCGGTAATGACAATGAGCAGTTCTTC.

The genes are TRBV5-1 and TRBJ1-2; the D gene is possibly TRBD1 (5 bases). Trimming removed 0 bases from V and 8 bases from J, with 11 bases in between. The length of the CDR3 is 13 residues. Germline V gene data show CDR1 as SGHRS and CDR2 as YFSETQ. CDR3 protein: CASSLEGDSGYTF. The CDR3 DNA reads TGCGCCAGCAGCTTGGAAGGGGACTCGGGCTACACCTTC.

The rearrangement joins TRBV30 to TRBJ1-1; D not certain. The CDR3 has 13 amino acids. V lost 2 bases and J lost 2, with 9 bases in between. From germline, CDR1 is GTSNPN and CDR2 SVGIG (reference sequence). The CDR3 DNA is TGTGCCTGGAGTCGCCAGAAAAACACTGAAGCTTTCTTT. This gives the protein CAWSRQKNTEAFF.

This sequence joins TRBV11-1 and TRBJ2-3, with D possibly called TRBD1 or TRBD2 (6 bases each). The V gene lost 8 bases and the J gene lost 6 bases, with 15 bases spanning the gap. Germline V gene sequence: CDR1 SGHAT, CDR2 FQDESV (reference sequence). The CDR3 runs to 13 residues. In DNA, the CDR3 is TGTGCCAGCTCCTTAGGGGGGCCGGATACGCAGTATTTT. This encodes CASSLGGPDTQYF.

This clonotype was counted only a few times. J is TRBJ1-6 and V is TRBV3-1, with D perhaps TRBD1 (5 bases). This CDR3 region has 12 residues. Trimming left V 4 bases short and J 10 bases short, with 8 bases between. Germline CDR1 reads LGHDT; CDR2 reads YNNKEL (reference sequence). CDR3 amino acids: CASSPRDSPLHF. The CDR3 coding sequence is TGTGCCAGCAGCCCCAGGGACTCACCCCTCCACTTT.

This clonotype appeared a few times. The chain carries TRBV5-1 and TRBJ2-7; TRBD1 aligns across 9 bases. J gave up 6 bases and V 4 bases, and 5 bases lay outside the gene matches. The germline V gene has CDR1 SGHRS and CDR2 YFSETQ. The CDR3 has 13 amino acids. The CDR3 protein is CASSLSTGGEQYF. The CDR3 DNA reads as TGCGCCAGCAGCCTTTCGACAGGGGGCGAGCAGTACTTC.

The table lists this clonotype with a few counts. This chain uses TRBV6-2 or TRBV6-3 with TRBJ2-7; D gene uncertain. CDR3 length equals 12 residues. Germline lookup yields CDR1 MNHEY and CDR2 SVGEGT. The V end lost 5 bases, the J end lost 2 bases, and 7 bases lay between the germline ends. The chain's CDR3 is CASSHSAYEQYF. CDR3 sequence (DNA): TGTGCCAGCAGTCATTCCGCCTACGAGCAGTACTTC.

This sequence joins TRBV5-1 and TRBJ2-1; 8 bases fit TRBD1. The V gene's germline CDR1 is SGHRS and CDR2 YFSETQ. The CDR3 length is 15 residues. The ends lost 5 bases at V and 1 base at J; junction bases unmatched: 5. In DNA form, the CDR3 reads TGCGCCAGCAGTTGGACAGGGACTTCCTACAATGAGCAGTTCTTC. As protein: CASSWTGTSYNEQFF.

The chain joins TRBV20-1 to TRBJ2-1; a possible D gene is TRBD2 (5 bases). CDR3 length: 15 residues. Germline lookup yields CDR1 DFQATT and CDR2 SNEGSKA (reference sequence). Trimming pared 3 bases from V and 0 bases from J, leaving 12 bases between. Here the CDR3 DNA reads TGCAGTGCTAGGCCGCTAGCACGCTCCTACAATGAGCAGTTCTTC. It encodes CSARPLARSYNEQFF.